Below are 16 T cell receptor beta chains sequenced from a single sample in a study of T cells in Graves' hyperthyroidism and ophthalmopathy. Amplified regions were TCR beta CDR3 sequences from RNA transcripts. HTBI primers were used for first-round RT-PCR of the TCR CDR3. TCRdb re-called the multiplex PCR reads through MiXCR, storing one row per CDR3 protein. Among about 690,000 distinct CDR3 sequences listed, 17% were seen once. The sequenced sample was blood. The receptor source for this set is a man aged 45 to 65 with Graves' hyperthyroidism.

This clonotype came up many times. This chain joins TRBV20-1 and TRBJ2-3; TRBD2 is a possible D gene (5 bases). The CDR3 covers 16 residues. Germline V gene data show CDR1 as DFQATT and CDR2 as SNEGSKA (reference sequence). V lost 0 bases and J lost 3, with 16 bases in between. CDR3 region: CSARDSRGLWTDTQYF. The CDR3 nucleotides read TGCAGTGCTAGAGATAGTCGAGGGTTGTGGACAGATACGCAGTATTTT.

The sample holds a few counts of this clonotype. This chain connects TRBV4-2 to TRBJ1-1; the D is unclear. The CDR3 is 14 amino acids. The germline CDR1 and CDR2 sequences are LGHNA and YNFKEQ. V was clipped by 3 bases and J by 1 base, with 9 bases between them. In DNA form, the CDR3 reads TGTGCCAGCAGCCAGCCCGATCCGAACACTGAAGCTTTCTTT. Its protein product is CASSQPDPNTEAFF.

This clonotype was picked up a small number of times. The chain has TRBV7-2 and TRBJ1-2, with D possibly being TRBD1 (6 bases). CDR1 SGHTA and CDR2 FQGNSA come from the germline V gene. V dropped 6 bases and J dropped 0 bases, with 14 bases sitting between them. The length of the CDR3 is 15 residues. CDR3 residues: CASRVRDNPNYGYTF. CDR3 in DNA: TGTGCCAGCAGGGTCCGGGACAACCCTAACTATGGCTACACCTTC.

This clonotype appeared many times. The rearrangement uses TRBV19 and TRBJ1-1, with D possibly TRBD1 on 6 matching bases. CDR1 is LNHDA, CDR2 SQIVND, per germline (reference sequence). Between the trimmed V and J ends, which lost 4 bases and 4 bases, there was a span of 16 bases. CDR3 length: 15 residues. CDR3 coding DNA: TGTGCCAGTAGTACTACCAGAGTCAGGGGCACTGAAGCTTTCTTT. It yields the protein CASSTTRVRGTEAFF.

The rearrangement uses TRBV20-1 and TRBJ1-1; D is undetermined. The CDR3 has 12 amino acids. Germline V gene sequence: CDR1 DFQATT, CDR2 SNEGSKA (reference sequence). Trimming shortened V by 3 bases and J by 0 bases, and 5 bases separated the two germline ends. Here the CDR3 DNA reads TGCAGTGCTAGGGGAGTGAACACTGAAGCTTTCTTT. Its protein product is CSARGVNTEAFF.

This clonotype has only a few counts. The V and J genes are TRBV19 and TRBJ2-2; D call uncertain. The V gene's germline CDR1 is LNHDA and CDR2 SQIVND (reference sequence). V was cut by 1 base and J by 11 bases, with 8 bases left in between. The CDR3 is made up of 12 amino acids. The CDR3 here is CASSIGVPELFF. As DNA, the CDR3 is TGTGCCAGTAGTATAGGAGTTCCAGAGCTGTTTTTT.

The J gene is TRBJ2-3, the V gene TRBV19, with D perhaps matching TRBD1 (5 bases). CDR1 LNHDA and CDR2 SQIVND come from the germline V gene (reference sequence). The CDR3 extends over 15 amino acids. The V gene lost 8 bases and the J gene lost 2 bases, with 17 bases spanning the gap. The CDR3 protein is CASGNRPSTTDTQYF. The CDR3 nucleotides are TGTGCCAGTGGGAACAGGCCTTCGACCACAGATACGCAGTATTTT.

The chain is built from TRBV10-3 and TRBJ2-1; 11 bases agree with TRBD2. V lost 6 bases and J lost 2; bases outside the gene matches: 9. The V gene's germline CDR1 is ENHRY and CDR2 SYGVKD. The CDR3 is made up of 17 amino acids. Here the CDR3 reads CAISRTSGSRTYNEQFF. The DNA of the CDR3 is TGTGCCATCAGCCGTACTAGCGGGAGTAGGACCTACAATGAGCAGTTCTTC.

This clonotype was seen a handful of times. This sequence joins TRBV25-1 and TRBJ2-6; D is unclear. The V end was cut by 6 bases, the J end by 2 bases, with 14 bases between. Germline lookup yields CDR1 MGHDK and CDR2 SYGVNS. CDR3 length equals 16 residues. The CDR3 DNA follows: TGTGCCAGCAGCTTCGGGTGGCTTACTGGGGCCAACGTCCTGACTTTC. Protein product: CASSFGWLTGANVLTF.

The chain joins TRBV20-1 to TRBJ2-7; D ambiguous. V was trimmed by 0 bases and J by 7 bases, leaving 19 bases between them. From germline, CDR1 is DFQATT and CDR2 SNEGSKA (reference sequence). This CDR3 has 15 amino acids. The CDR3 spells CSARDTGGNLREQYF. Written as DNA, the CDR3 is TGCAGTGCTAGAGATACGGGTGGGAATCTGAGGGAGCAGTACTTC.

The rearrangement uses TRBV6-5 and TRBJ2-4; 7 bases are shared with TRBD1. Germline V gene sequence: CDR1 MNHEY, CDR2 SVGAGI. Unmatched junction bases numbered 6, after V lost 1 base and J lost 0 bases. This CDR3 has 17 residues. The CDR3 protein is CASSYWRTGIAKNIQYF. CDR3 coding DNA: TGTGCCAGCAGTTACTGGCGGACAGGAATAGCCAAAAACATTCAGTACTTC.

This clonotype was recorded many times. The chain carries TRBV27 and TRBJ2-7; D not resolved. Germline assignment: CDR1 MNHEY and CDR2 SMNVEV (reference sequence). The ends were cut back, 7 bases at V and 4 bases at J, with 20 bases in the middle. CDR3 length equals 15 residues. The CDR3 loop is CASTDLGAVGYEQYF. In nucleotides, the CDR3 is TGTGCCAGCACGGACCTTGGCGCAGTGGGGTACGAGCAGTACTTC.

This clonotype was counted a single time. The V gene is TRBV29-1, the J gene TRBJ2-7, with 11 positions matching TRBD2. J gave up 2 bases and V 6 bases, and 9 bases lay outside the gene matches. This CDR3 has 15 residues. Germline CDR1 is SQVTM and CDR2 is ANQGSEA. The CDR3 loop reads CSVRLAGGSTYEQYF. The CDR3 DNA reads TGCAGCGTGAGGCTAGCGGGAGGTTCCACCTACGAGCAGTACTTC.

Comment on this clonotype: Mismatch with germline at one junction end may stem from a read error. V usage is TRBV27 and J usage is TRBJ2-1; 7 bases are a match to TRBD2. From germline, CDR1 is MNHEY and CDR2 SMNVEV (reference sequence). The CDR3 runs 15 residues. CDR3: CASSFGLADHNGQFF. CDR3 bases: TGTGCCAGCAGTTTTGGGCTAGCGGACCACAATGGGCAGTTCTTC.

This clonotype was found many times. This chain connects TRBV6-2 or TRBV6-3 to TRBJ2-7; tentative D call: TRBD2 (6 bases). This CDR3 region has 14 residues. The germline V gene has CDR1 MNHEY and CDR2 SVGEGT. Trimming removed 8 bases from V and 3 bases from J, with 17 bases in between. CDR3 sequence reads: CASPFLARVYEQYF. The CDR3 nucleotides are TGTGCCAGCCCATTCCTAGCGAGGGTCTACGAGCAGTACTTC.

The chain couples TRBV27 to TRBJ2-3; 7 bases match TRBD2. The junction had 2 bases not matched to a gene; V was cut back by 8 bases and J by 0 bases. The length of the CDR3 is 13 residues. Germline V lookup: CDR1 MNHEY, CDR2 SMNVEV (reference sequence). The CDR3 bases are TGTGCCAGCGGACTAGGTAGCACAGATACGCAGTATTTT. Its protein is CASGLGSTDTQYF.